This T cell receptor (beta chain) was obtained from a study of T cell changes during pregnancy in multiple sclerosis. The germline V gene encodes CDR1 SGHVS and CDR2 FNYEAQ. The trim removed 1 base at V and 0 bases at J, leaving 4 bases unmatched. The CDR3 is made up of 17 amino acids. Data came from immunoSEQ multiplex PCR; TCRdb stores just in-frame clones and leaves some out. The sample consists of tens of thousands of clones, 93% of them appearing once. This clone was picked up one time. This sequence joins TRBV7-6 and TRBJ2-2; 8 bases line up with TRBD2. The sequences come from peripheral blood, collected after pregnancy. The TCR was taken from a female donor with multiple sclerosis, enrolled in a pregnancy study. The CDR3 protein is CASSLVSGVTNTGELFF. In nucleotides, the CDR3 is TGTGCCAGCAGCTTAGTTAGCGGGGTCACGAACACCGGGGAGCTGTTTTTT.